Sequencing of this T cell receptor (beta chain) was carried out in a study of regulatory T cells in long-lasting Graves disease. Germline lookup yields CDR1 DFQATT and CDR2 SNEGSKA (reference sequence). This CDR3 region has 15 residues. A remark on this clonotype: This may stem from a read error, because a much larger clone lies one nucleotide away.

Building the TCR beta libraries relied on iRepertoire HTBI primers, and CDR3 regions underwent Arm-PCR. TCRdb re-derived calls from the multiplex PCR reads in MiXCR, one entry per CDR3 protein. This repertoire shows about 560,000 distinct CDR3 sequences, about 16% found once; its top ten account for about 11%. Time point given: newly diagnosed GD, antithyroid drugs for less than 3 months. PBMCs were the source of the RNA used for TCR sequencing. In this cohort, patients came from an endocrinology department located in Xi'an, China. These data also formed part of another study, on T cells in Graves' hyperthyroidism and ophthalmopathy.

The chain recombines TRBV20-1 with TRBJ1-2; D is unresolved. The sample in question was peripheral blood mononuclear cells (PBMCs), obtained at new diagnosis, from a patient treated with antithyroid drugs. The TCR originated in a man younger than 30 with Graves disease. CDR3 amino acids: CSVRESRQALGGYTF. The CDR3 bases are TGCAGTGTTAGAGAATCTCGGCAGGCCCTCGGTGGCTACACCTTC.